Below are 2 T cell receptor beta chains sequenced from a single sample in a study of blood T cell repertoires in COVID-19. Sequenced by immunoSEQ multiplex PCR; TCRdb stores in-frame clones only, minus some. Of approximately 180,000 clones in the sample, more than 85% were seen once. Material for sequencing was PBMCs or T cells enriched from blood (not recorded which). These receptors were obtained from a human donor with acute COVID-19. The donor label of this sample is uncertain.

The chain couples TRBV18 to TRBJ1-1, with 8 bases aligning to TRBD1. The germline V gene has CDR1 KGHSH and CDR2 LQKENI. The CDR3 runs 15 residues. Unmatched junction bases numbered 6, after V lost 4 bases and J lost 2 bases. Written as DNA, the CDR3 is TGTGCCAGCTCACGGGGACAGGTTTCCAACACTGAAGCTTTCTTT. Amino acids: CASSRGQVSNTEAFF.

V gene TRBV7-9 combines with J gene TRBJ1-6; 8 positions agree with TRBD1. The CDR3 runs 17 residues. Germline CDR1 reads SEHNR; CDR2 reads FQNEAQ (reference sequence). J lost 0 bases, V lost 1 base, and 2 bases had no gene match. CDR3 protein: CASSLGTGSSYNSPLHF. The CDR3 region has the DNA TGTGCCAGCAGCTTAGGGACAGGGAGCTCCTATAATTCACCCCTCCACTTT. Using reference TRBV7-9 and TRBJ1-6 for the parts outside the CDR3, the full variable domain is DTGVSQNPRHKITKRGQNVTFRCDPISEHNRLYWYRQTLGQGPEFLTYFQNEAQLEKSRLLSDRFSAERPKGSFSTLEIQRTEQGDSAMYLCASSLGTGSSYNSPLHFGNGTRLTVT.